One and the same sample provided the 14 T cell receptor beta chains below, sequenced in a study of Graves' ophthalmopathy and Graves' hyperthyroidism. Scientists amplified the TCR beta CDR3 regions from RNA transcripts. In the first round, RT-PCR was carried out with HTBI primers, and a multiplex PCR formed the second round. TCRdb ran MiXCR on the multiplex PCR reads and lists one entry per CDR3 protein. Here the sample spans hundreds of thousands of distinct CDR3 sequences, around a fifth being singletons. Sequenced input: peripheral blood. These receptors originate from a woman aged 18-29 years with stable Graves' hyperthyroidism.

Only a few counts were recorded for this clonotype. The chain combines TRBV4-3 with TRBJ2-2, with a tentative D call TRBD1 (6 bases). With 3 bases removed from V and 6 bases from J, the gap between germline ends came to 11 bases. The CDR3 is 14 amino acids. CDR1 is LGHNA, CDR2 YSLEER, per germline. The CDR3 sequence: CASSQETGSGELFF. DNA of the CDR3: TGCGCCAGCAGCCAGGAAACAGGGTCCGGGGAGCTGTTTTTT.

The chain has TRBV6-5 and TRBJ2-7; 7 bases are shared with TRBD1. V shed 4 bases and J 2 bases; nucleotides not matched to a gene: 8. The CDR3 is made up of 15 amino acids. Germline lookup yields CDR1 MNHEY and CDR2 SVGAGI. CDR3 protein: CASSLNGDSPYEQYF. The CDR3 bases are TGTGCCAGCAGTTTGAATGGGGACAGCCCCTACGAGCAGTACTTC.

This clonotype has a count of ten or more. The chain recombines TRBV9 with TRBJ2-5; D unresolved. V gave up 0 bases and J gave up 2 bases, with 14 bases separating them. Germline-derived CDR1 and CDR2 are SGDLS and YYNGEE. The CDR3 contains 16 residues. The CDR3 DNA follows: TGTGCCAGCAGCGTAGGTGTCCGGGTACCACAAGAGACCCAGTACTTC. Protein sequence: CASSVGVRVPQETQYF.

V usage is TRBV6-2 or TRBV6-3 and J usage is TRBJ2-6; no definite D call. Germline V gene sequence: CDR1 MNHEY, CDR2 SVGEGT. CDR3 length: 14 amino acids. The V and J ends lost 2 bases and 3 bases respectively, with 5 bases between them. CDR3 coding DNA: TGTGCCAGCAGTTACCTCGTTGGGGCCAACGTCCTGACTTTC. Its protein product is CASSYLVGANVLTF.

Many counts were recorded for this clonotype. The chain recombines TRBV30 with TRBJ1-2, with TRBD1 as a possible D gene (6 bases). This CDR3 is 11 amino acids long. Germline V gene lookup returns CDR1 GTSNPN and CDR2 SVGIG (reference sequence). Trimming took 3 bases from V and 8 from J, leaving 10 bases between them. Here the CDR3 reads CAWRQGSGYTF. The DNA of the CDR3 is TGTGCCTGGAGACAGGGTAGCGGCTACACCTTC.

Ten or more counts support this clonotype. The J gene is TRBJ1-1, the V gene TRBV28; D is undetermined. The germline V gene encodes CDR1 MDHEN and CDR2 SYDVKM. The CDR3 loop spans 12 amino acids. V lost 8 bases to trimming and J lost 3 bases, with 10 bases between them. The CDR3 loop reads CASGWVDTEAFF. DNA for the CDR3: TGTGCCAGCGGGTGGGTGGACACTGAAGCTTTCTTT.

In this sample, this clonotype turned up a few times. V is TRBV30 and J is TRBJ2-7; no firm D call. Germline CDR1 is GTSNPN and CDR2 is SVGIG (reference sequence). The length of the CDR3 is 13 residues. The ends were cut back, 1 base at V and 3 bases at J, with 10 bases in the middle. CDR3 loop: CAWSGAGFYEQYF. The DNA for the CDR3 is TGTGCCTGGAGTGGAGCAGGCTTCTACGAGCAGTACTTC.

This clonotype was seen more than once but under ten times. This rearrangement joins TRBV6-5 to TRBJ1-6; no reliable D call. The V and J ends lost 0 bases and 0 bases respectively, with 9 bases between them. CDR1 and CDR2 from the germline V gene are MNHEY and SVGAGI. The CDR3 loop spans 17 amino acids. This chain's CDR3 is CASSYSPRSSYNSPLHF. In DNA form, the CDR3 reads TGTGCCAGCAGTTACTCTCCGAGGAGCTCCTATAATTCACCCCTCCACTTT.

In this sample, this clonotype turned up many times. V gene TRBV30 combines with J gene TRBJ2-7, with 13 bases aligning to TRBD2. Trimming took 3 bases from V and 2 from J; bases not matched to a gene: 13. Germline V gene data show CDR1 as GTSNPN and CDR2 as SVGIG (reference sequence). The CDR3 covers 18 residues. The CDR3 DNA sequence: TGTGCCTGGAGAAGGAGGTTAACTAGCGGGAGGGCCCCCTACGAGCAGTACTTC. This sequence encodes CAWRRRLTSGRAPYEQYF.

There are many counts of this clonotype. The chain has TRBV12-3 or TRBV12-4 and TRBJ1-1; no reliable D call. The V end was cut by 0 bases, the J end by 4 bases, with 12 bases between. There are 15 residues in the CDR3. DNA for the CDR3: TGTGCCAGCAGTTTAGCTTCCGTTATGACCACTGAAGCTTTCTTT. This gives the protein CASSLASVMTTEAFF.

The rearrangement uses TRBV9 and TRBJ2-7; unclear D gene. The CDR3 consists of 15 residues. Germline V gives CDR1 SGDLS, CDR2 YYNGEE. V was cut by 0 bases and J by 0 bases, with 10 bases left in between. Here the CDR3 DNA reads TGTGCCAGCAGCGTAGGTACAGCGCGCTCCTACGAGCAGTACTTC. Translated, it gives CASSVGTARSYEQYF.

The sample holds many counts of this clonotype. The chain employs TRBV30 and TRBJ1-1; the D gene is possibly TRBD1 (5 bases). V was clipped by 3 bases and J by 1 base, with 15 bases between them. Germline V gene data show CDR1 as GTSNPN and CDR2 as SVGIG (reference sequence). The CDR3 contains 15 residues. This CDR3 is CAWRSYGTKNTEAFF. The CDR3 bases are TGTGCCTGGAGGAGTTATGGGACCAAGAACACTGAAGCTTTCTTT.

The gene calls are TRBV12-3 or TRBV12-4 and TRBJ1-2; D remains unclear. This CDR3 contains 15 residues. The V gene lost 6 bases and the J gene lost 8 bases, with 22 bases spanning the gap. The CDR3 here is CASRSDMEGGKGYTF. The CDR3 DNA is TGTGCCAGCAGATCCGATATGGAGGGAGGGAAAGGCTACACCTTC.

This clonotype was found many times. The chain's CDR3 is CASSPRDRLNTEAFF. Here the CDR3 DNA reads TGTGCCAGCTCACCACGGGACAGATTGAACACTGAAGCTTTCTTT. The chain recombines TRBV18 with TRBJ1-1; 7 bases fit TRBD1. The ends lost 1 base at V and 0 bases at J; junction bases unmatched: 2. Germline CDR1 KGHSH, CDR2 LQKENI. This CDR3 spans 15 amino acids.